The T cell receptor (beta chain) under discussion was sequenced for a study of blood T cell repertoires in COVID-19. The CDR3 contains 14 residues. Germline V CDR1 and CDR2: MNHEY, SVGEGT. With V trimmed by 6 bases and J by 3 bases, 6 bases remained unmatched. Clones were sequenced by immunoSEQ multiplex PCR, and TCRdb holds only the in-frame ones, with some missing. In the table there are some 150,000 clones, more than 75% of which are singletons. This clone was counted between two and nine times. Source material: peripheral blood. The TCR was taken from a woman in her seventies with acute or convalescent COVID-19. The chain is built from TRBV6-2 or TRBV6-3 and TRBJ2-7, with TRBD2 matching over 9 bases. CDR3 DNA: TGTGCCAGCAGCCCTAGACTAGCGGTCTACGAGCAGTACTTC. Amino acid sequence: CASSPRLAVYEQYF.